This TCR beta chain was sequenced for a study of shared clonotypes between healthy human individuals. The CDR3 has 14 residues. Germline trimming cut 2 bases from V and 4 bases from J; bases unmatched to any gene: 3. Germline V gene lookup returns CDR1 KGHSH and CDR2 LQKENI. Caucasian adults living in Nashville, Tennessee, provided all samples. Assay execution took place at the deep level. Clones were sequenced by immunoSEQ multiplex PCR, and TCRdb holds only the in-frame ones, with some missing. The sample yields about 480,000 clones, about four fifths seen once. This sequence was found in a woman between 40 and 50 years old in good health. Some clones in this sample may be carry-over from other donors' samples. Input material: PBMCs. V and J are TRBV18 and TRBJ1-1; 8 bases line up with TRBD1. The CDR3 loop reads CASSPGRGPTEAFF. The CDR3 DNA follows: TGTGCCAGCTCACCAGGCAGGGGGCCCACTGAAGCTTTCTTT. Together with reference TRBV18 and TRBJ1-1, the CDR3 gives the full variable domain: NAGVMQNPRHLVRRRGQEARLRCSPMKGHSHVYWYRQLPEEGLKFMVYLQKENIIDESGMPKERFSAEFPKEGPSILRIQQVVRGDSAAYFCASSPGRGPTEAFFGQGTRLTVV.